These 16 T cell receptor beta chains originate from one sample sequenced in a study of blood T cell repertoires in COVID-19 (dated by TCRdb to 2020 to 2021). The library was prepared using the immunoSEQ multiplex PCR assay. TCRdb re-hosts the immuneACCESS table, in-frame sequences only. Its copies lack some clones; in the studies checked, an unresolved V gene accounts for under half of them, and the cause for the rest is not known. Here the sample has fewer than 100,000 clones; around 86% occur a single time. The top ten clones comprise around 5% of the sample. Sequenced: peripheral blood. These TCRs come from a woman at least 80 years old with acute or convalescent COVID-19.

The chain carries TRBV6-2 or TRBV6-3 and TRBJ1-6, with 8 bases lining up with TRBD1. This CDR3 comprises 13 residues. Germline CDR1 is MNHEY and CDR2 is SVGEGT. The V segment lost 5 bases and the J segment 10 bases; nucleotides outside the gene matches: 4. The CDR3 DNA sequence: TGTGCCAGCAGTGCACAGGGGGTATCACCCCTCCACTTT. Residues: CASSAQGVSPLHF.

The rearrangement links TRBV15 to TRBJ1-1, with a possible D match to TRBD1 (6 bases). V dropped 0 bases and J dropped 4 bases, with 9 bases sitting between them. Germline V gene data show CDR1 as LNHNV and CDR2 as YYDKDF (reference sequence). There are 14 residues in the CDR3. DNA of the CDR3: TGTGCCACCAGCAGAGAAAGGGGGATCACTGAAGCTTTCTTT. It encodes CATSRERGITEAFF. Looking up the rest from reference TRBV15 and TRBJ1-1 gives the full variable domain: DAMVIQNPRYQVTQFGKPVTLSCSQTLNHNVMYWYQQKSSQAPKLLFHYYDKDFNNEADTPDNFQSRRPNTSFCFLDIRSPGLGDTAMYLCATSRERGITEAFFGQGTRLTVV.

The rearrangement uses TRBV10-3 and TRBJ2-3; 7 bases map to TRBD2. The germline V gene encodes CDR1 ENHRY and CDR2 SYGVKD. This CDR3 is built from 13 residues. The J segment lost 3 bases and the V segment lost 6 bases, leaving 3 bases of the junction unmatched. The CDR3 loop reads CAIRRERTDTQYF. CDR3 DNA sequence: TGTGCCATCAGGCGGGAGAGGACAGATACGCAGTATTTT.

This chain joins TRBV27 and TRBJ1-1; TRBD1 might be the D (5 bases). V was pared by 5 bases and J by 6 bases, with 16 bases between. Per the germline V gene, CDR1 is MNHEY and CDR2 is SMNVEV (reference sequence). The length of the CDR3 is 14 residues. The CDR3 region is CASSLRTIGAEAFF. The DNA of the CDR3 is TGTGCCAGCAGTCTTCGGACAATTGGGGCTGAAGCTTTCTTT.

The chain has TRBV7-9 and TRBJ2-2; possible D gene TRBD1, 5 bases. Germline V lookup: CDR1 SEHNR, CDR2 FQNEAQ (reference sequence). This CDR3 is built from 14 residues. Deletions cut 5 bases from V and 4 bases from J, with 11 bases between. CDR3 region: CASSDRQTTGELFF. The CDR3 nucleotides are TGTGCCAGCAGCGACAGACAGACCACCGGGGAGCTGTTTTTT.

V gene TRBV5-1 combines with J gene TRBJ2-5; 9 positions agree with TRBD2. Germline CDR1 reads SGHRS; CDR2 reads YFSETQ. The V gene end was trimmed by 2 bases and the J gene end by 4 bases; junction bases not matched to a gene: 6. There are 15 residues in the CDR3. CDR3 nucleotides: TGCGCCAGCAGCTTAGACCTAGCGGGAACAGAGACCCAGTACTTC. Amino acids: CASSLDLAGTETQYF.

The chain combines TRBV21-1 with TRBJ2-6; the table's D call, TRBD1, was not checked against the DNA. TRBV21-1 is classified as a pseudogene. This CDR3 has 17 amino acids. The CDR3 region is CASSKGQGASGANVLTF. CDR3 DNA: TGTGCCAGCAGCAAGGGACAGGGGGCGAGTGGGGCCAACGTCCTGACTTTC.

CDR3 in DNA: TGTGCCAGCAGTCCGACCCCTAGCGGGAGGACAGATACGCAGTATTTT. Translated, it gives CASSPTPSGRTDTQYF. This chain joins TRBV2 and TRBJ2-3; 11 bases align to TRBD2. This CDR3 spans 16 amino acids. With V trimmed by 5 bases and J by 3 bases, 7 bases remained unmatched. Germline CDR1 reads SNHLY; CDR2 reads FYNNEI.

This chain connects TRBV4-1 to TRBJ1-1; D is possibly TRBD1 (6 bases). CDR1 MGHRA and CDR2 YSYEKL come from the germline V gene. The V gene lost 0 bases and the J gene lost 1 base, with 12 bases spanning the gap. The CDR3 sequence is 16 residues long. CDR3 sequence (DNA): TGCGCCAGCAGCCAAGATTACGGCAGGGGGAACACTGAAGCTTTCTTT. Encoded protein: CASSQDYGRGNTEAFF.

The chain recombines TRBV30 with TRBJ2-2; 9 nucleotides line up with TRBD1. J was trimmed by 5 bases and V by 4 bases; bases with no gene match: 5. Germline CDR1 is GTSNPN and CDR2 is SVGIG (reference sequence). The CDR3 loop spans 14 amino acids. CDR3 sequence reads: CAWTQGAYTGELFF. CDR3 sequence (DNA): TGTGCCTGGACACAGGGGGCGTATACCGGGGAGCTGTTTTTT.

V usage is TRBV5-1 and J usage is TRBJ1-2, with a weak D call TRBD1 (6 bases). V was clipped by 0 bases and J by 8 bases, with 11 bases between them. This CDR3 has 13 residues. CDR1 and CDR2 (germline): SGHRS, YFSETQ. This chain's CDR3 is CASSLDRAEGYTF. Here the CDR3 DNA reads TGCGCCAGCAGCTTGGACAGGGCGGAGGGCTACACCTTC.

This clone has more than one count but fewer than ten. The chain links TRBV6-2 or TRBV6-3 to TRBJ1-1; no clear D. Germline V lookup: CDR1 MNHEY, CDR2 SVGEGT. The V gene lost 6 bases and the J gene lost 6 bases, with 11 bases spanning the gap. This CDR3 is built from 12 residues. In DNA form, the CDR3 reads TGTGCCAGCAGCGAGGCCTACGCTGAAGCTTTCTTT. This codes for CASSEAYAEAFF.

The J gene is TRBJ1-1, the V gene TRBV20-1; no firm D call. This CDR3 contains 11 residues. Germline V gene data show CDR1 as DFQATT and CDR2 as SNEGSKA (reference sequence). Trimming took 1 base from V and 8 from J, leaving 8 bases between them. This chain's CDR3 is CSARVPSEAFF. CDR3 bases: TGCAGTGCTAGAGTCCCGTCCGAAGCTTTCTTT.

This rearrangement joins TRBV11-2 to TRBJ1-3; D not resolved. Germline V lookup: CDR1 SGHAT, CDR2 FQNNGV. The germline V and J ends were trimmed by 3 bases and 3 bases, with 3 bases remaining between them. The CDR3 contains 12 residues. Written as DNA, the CDR3 is TGTGCCAGCAGCTTTAATGGAAACACCATATATTTT. It codes for CASSFNGNTIYF. Variable domain in full (rest from reference TRBV11-2 and TRBJ1-3): EAGVAQSPRYKIIEKRQSVAFWCNPISGHATLYWYQQILGQGPKLLIQFQNNGVVDDSQLPKDRFSAERLKGVDSTLKIQPAKLEDSAVYLCASSFNGNTIYFGEGSWLTVV.

The CDR3 region is CASSPLRLAGGNNEQFF. DNA of the CDR3: TGTGCCAGCAGCCCCCTTCGACTAGCGGGAGGGAACAATGAGCAGTTCTTC. V gene TRBV11-2 combines with J gene TRBJ2-1; 14 bases agree with TRBD2. Looked up from germline, CDR1 is SGHAT and CDR2 is FQNNGV. The junction had 8 bases not matched to a gene; V was cut back by 5 bases and J by 5 bases. This CDR3 region has 17 residues.

This rearrangement joins TRBV5-4 to TRBJ1-4, with TRBD1 matching 8 bases. The CDR3 runs to 17 residues. The V segment lost 0 bases and the J segment 7 bases; nucleotides outside the gene matches: 11. Looked up from germline, CDR1 is SGHNT and CDR2 is YYREEE (reference sequence). CDR3 in amino acids: CASSLGTGPRGSEKLFF. The CDR3 nucleotides are TGTGCCAGCAGCTTGGGGACAGGGCCCAGGGGTAGTGAAAAACTGTTTTTT. The complete variable domain, with remaining parts taken from reference TRBV5-4 and TRBJ1-4, reads ETGVTQSPTHLIKTRGQQVTLRCSSQSGHNTVSWYQQALGQGPQFIFQYYREEENGRGNFPPRFSGLQFPNYSSELNVNALELDDSALYLCASSLGTGPRGSEKLFFGSGTQLSVL.